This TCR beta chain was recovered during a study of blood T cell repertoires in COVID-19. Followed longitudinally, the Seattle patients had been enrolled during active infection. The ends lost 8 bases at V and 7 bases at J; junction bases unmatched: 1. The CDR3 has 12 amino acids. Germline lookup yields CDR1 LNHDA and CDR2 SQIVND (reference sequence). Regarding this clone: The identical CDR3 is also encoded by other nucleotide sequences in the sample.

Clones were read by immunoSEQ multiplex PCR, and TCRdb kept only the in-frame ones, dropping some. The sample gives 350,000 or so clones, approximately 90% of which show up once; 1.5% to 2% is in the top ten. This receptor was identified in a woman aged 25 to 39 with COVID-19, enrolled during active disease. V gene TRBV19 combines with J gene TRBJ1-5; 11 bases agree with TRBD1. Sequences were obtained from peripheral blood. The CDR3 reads CASGTGGQPQHF. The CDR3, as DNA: TGTGCCAGTGGGACAGGGGGGCAGCCCCAGCATTTT.